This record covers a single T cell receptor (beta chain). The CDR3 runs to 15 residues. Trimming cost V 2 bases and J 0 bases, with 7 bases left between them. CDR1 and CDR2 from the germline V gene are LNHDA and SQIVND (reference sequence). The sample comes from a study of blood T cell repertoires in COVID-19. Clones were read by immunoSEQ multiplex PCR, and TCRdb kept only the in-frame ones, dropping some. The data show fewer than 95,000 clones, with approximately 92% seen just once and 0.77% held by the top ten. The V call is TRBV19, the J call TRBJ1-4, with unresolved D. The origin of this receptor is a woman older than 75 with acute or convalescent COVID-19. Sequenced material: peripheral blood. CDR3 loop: CASSITAATNEKLFF. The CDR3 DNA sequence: TGTGCCAGTAGTATAACGGCGGCAACTAATGAAAAACTGTTTTTT.